This T cell receptor beta chain was identified in a study of blood T cell repertoires in COVID-19 (dated by TCRdb to about 2020). Describing the broader study: Samples covering the acute and convalescent phases of COVID-19 were provided by collaborators in the United States, Italy and Spain. The material from the prospective study consisted of cDNA or gDNA derived from T cells, B-cell-depleted T cells, or PBMCs. Subjects who had been exposed to COVID-19, were actively infected with it, or had recovered from it provided the deeply sampled blood TCRbeta repertoires that made up the dataset. A freely available public database, intended as a resource for researchers studying the immune response to SARS-CoV-2, is where the repertoires were released. The samples were drawn from two sources: the first 160 participants of the ongoing ImmuneRACE study, and 1,000 to 1,500 subjects contributed by 6 global collaborators. The sample metadata nearly always contained a de-identified subject ID, COVID-19 status, age in years and sex. Where available, HLA class I and class II types were obtained from metadata supplied by the sample provider rather than from assay-based typing.

The immunoSEQ Assay, a bias-controlled multiplex PCR, was used to amplify TCRbeta CDR3 regions from genomic DNA. The published analysis was carried out like this. The number of nucleated cells in each sample was estimated by amplification of reference gene primers within the assay. To quantify the absolute abundance of each unique TCRbeta CDR3 rearrangement, sequence reads were collapsed and filtered. For each sample, productive Simpson clonality was calculated by taking the square root of Simpson's diversity index across productive rearrangements. Entries here come from immuneACCESS through TCRdb and include only in-frame sequences with V and J called. Some clones fail to appear in such tables; in the studies checked, an unresolved V gene covers under half of the shortfall, and the cause of the remainder is unknown. V and J calls and clone size are given by that table; D and trimming were obtained from the DNA. Present in this sample are about 230,000 clones, just over 85% of which were seen just once. The biggest ten clones account for roughly 15% of the sample.

Paper-wide results and their limitations: Clinical and demographic metadata were provided uncurated, with the amount varying by source and participant.

From cysteine to phenylalanine, the CDR3 is 20 amino acids long. Left in the record is the CDR3 DNA by itself, 60 bases read in frame from the first base. Participants in the prospective study were aged about 18 to 95 years, lived in 20 to 25 United States geographic areas, and enrolled through a virtual design. Cohort assignment in the prospective study relied on participant-reported clinical history from a screening survey and a study questionnaire. Recovered participants in ImmuneRACE Cohort 3 were defined as having two consecutive negative NP/OP PCR tests, clearance from a healthcare professional, or resolution of symptoms. In the prospective study, mobile phlebotomists collected whole blood, serum and a nasopharyngeal or oropharyngeal swab from each participant. Additional blood draws and questionnaires over an approximately two-month period could optionally be provided by prospective study participants. Before DNA extraction, blood samples from the prospective study were shipped at room temperature or frozen.

On this clone itself: Its cognate antigen has yet to be identified. No much larger clone is present one base from it, and per-base qualities are unavailable.

This sequence originates from a man in his late teens or twenties who had recovered from COVID-19. The chain was built from TRBV21-1 and TRBJ2-2; the DNA was not used to check the table's D call, TRBD1. TRBV21-1 is a pseudogene. The specimen sequenced was PBMCs or T cells enriched from blood (not recorded which). This receptor carries the CDR3 CASSKEGGLGPRENTGELFF. The DNA sequence reads TGTGCCAGCAGCAAAGAAGGTGGTTTGGGGCCCAGGGAGAACACCGGGGAGCTGTTTTTT.